The clone carrying this T cell receptor (beta chain) was counted between two and nine times. No antigen is known for it. The sample originates from a study of read filtering for tumor transcriptome and immune sequencing. On the study more broadly: By R-ISS, stages I, II and III held about 8, 15 and 7 patients. The study, taken as a whole, reports: IR-seq captured clonotypes deeper and more reliably than RNA-seq. IR-seq and RNA-seq agreed better without single-read clonotypes. Single-read clonotypes: about 81.9% of IR-seq clonotypes (around 3.6% of reads), around three quarters of RNA-seq clonotypes (approximately 45% of reads).

From roughly 390 ng of RNA, a library with molecular barcoded alpha/delta and beta/gamma adaptors was made. TCRdb redid the calling of the reads with MiXCR, one entry per CDR3 protein. The sample yields tens of thousands of distinct CDR3 sequences, 13% to 15% seen once. The CDR3 contains 14 residues. Trimming removed 7 bases from V and 3 bases from J; junction bases left unmatched: 5. Per the germline V gene, CDR1 is KGHSH and CDR2 is LQKENI. This chain uses TRBV18 with TRBJ2-1, with 8 bases fitting TRBD1. The origin of this receptor is a donor at least 40 years old with multiple myeloma. The sample was a population of CD138-negative cells sorted from bone marrow. The CDR3 reads CASFLGQDYNEQFF. The CDR3 nucleotides are TGTGCCAGCTTCCTGGGACAGGACTACAATGAGCAGTTCTTC.